Sequencing of this T cell receptor (beta chain) was carried out in a study of CD8 T cells in Susac syndrome. About the study: Blood was drawn from Susac syndrome patients while they were therapy-naive, on corticosteroids, or on intravenous immunoglobulin alone.

It was with random hexamers that roughly 0.5 to 1 ug RNA was reverse transcribed. The CDR3 of TCR beta was amplified by immunoSEQ multiplex PCR across 54 Vbeta and 13 Jbeta. One entry per CDR3 protein results from TCRdb running MiXCR on the immunoSEQ multiplex PCR reads. The top ten hold over 0.15% of the sample, which has some 130,000 distinct CDR3 sequences, 95% seen once. The germline V gene has CDR1 SQVTM and CDR2 ANQGSEA. V lost 6 bases, J lost 0 bases, and 21 bases lay in between. The length of the CDR3 is 17 residues. Negative magnetic isolation gave CD8+ and CD4+ cells; FACS enriched CD8+ TEMRA.

The clonotype comes from a human donor with Susac syndrome. The sequencing input was CD8+ T cells from PBMCs. The chain couples TRBV29-1 to TRBJ2-1; D unclear. The CDR3 loop is CSVESPVDLPSYNEQFF. The CDR3 region has the DNA TGCAGCGTAGAATCCCCCGTAGACCTGCCCTCCTACAATGAGCAGTTCTTC.